The table lists the clone carrying this T cell receptor (beta chain) with a few counts. This entry belongs to a study of blood T cell repertoires in COVID-19. Repertoires were generated with immunoSEQ multiplex PCR, while TCRdb's copy carries only in-frame clones and drops some. Of about 130,000 clones in the sample, over 80% are singletons; the top ten hold 9.5% to 10%. The CDR3 extends over 15 amino acids. The V and J ends lost 5 bases and 6 bases, in that order; junction bases with no gene match: 12. Germline CDR1 is MNHEY and CDR2 is SVGAGI. The TCR comes from a man in his forties with active or convalescent COVID-19. The sample was peripheral blood. The genes are TRBV6-5 and TRBJ2-7; 8 bases agree with TRBD2. CDR3 in amino acids: CASSTVAGSLSEQYF. The CDR3 coding sequence is TGTGCCAGCAGTACCGTAGCGGGGAGCCTTTCCGAGCAGTACTTC.